The rows below give T cell receptor beta chains drawn from one sample of a study of cytomegalovirus exposure and HLA in healthy donors. The repertoire was sequenced with immunoSEQ multiplex PCR; TCRdb's copy has only in-frame clones and lacks some. This sample has tens of thousands of clones, with more than 75% found just once. Sequenced: PBMCs. Receptor source: a man between 25 and 39 years old in good health and CMV-seronegative. The CDR3 runs from the conserved cysteine through the conserved F or W. D genes are given only for firm matches. Size is stated for part of the rows, as once, few or many counts, or as a class when the clone is expanded.

TRBV2,-,TRBJ2-7,-,CASRGPDRAPYEQYF,TGTGCCAGCAGAGGGCCGGACAGAGCTCCCTACGAGCAGTACTTC
TRBV28,TRBD1,TRBJ2-7,-,CASRGTVLHEQYF,TGTGCCAGCCGAGGGACAGTCCTCCACGAGCAGTACTTC
TRBV5-4,TRBD2,TRBJ2-7,-,CASSAKTGTSSYEQYF,TGTGCCAGCAGCGCAAAGACCGGGACTAGCTCCTACGAGCAGTACTTC
TRBV7-8,-,TRBJ2-2,-,CASSFRGPNTGELFF,TGTGCCAGCAGCTTCCGCGGCCCGAACACCGGGGAGCTGTTTTTT
TRBV6-1,TRBD1,TRBJ2-7,few,CAGQTGQGRIYEQYF,TGTGCCGGCCAGACTGGACAGGGTAGAATCTACGAGCAGTACTTC
TRBV11-2,TRBD1,TRBJ1-1,-,CASSSPRGKNTEAFF,TGTGCCAGCAGCTCACCCAGGGGGAAGAACACTGAAGCTTTCTTT
TRBV6-4,-,TRBJ2-4,-,CASSDVGSPKNIQYF,TGTGCCAGCAGTGACGTCGGGAGCCCCAAAAACATTCAGTACTTC
TRBV5-1,TRBD1,TRBJ2-1,-,CASSSGTGNNEQFF,TGCGCCAGCAGCTCGGGGACAGGGAACAATGAGCAGTTCTTC
TRBV5-8,TRBD1,TRBJ1-1,-,CASSASRDRGRTEAFF,TGTGCCAGCAGCGCCTCCCGGGACAGGGGGCGAACTGAAGCTTTCTTT
TRBV19,-,TRBJ1-4,-,CASSSRAAYEKLFF,TGTGCCAGTAGTTCGAGGGCAGCTTATGAAAAACTGTTTTTT
TRBV7-2,-,TRBJ2-7,-,CASSLGDITYEQYF,TGTGCCAGCAGCTTAGGGGACATAACCTACGAGCAGTACTTC
TRBV28,TRBD2,TRBJ2-2,-,CASSFSPAGEINTGELFF,TGTGCCAGCAGTTTTTCTCCTGCGGGAGAAATAAACACCGGGGAGCTGTTTTTT
TRBV6-4,TRBD1,TRBJ2-1,-,CASSRDRDYNEQFF,TGTGCCAGCAGCCGGGACAGAGATTACAATGAGCAGTTCTTC
TRBV21-1,-,TRBJ2-3,-,CASSILRAQGQTTDTQYF,TGTGCCAGCAGCATCCTTCGCGCCCAGGGACAGACCACAGATACGCAGTATTTT
TRBV7-2,-,TRBJ2-1,-,CASSWLNEQFF,TGTGCCAGCAGCTGGCTCAATGAGCAGTTCTTC
TRBV5-4,-,TRBJ2-1,-,CASRIQGGEQFF,TGTGCCAGCAGGATTCAGGGAGGTGAGCAGTTCTTC
TRBV7-6,TRBD1,TRBJ1-2,-,CASSSGQGNYGYTF,TGTGCCAGCAGCTCCGGACAGGGGAACTATGGCTACACCTTC
TRBV6-5,TRBD2,TRBJ2-2,-,CASRILAGGPGELFF,TGTGCCAGCAGAATACTAGCGGGGGGCCCCGGGGAGCTGTTTTTT